A selection of T cell receptor beta chains follows, all from one sample in a study of Ad26.COV2.S vaccination and SARS-CoV-2 variants. Clones were sequenced by immunoSEQ multiplex PCR, and TCRdb holds only the in-frame ones, with some missing. Of approximately 410,000 clones in the sample, roughly 90% were seen once. This specimen was peripheral blood, taken in a trial of Ad26.COV2.S vaccine versus placebo. Source of these receptors: a person between 18 and 65 years old who received the Ad26.COV2.S COVID-19 vaccine or a placebo. CDR3s include the opening cysteine and the closing phenylalanine or tryptophan. The D gene is left open where the match is weak.

j_gene | d_gene | v_gene | len | CDR3aa | CDR3nt
TRBJ2-7 | - | TRBV30 | 12 | CAWSVDPREQYF | TGTGCCTGGAGTGTCGACCCAAGGGAGCAGTACTTC
TRBJ1-1 | - | TRBV7-9 | 14 | CASSLGLGGTEAFF | TGTGCCAGCAGCTTAGGACTGGGGGGCACTGAAGCTTTCTTT
TRBJ2-7 | - | TRBV30 | 14 | CAWSVILSSYEQYF | TGTGCCTGGAGTGTAATCCTCAGCTCCTACGAGCAGTACTTC
TRBJ1-1 | - | TRBV10-3 | 14 | CAISGDGGNTEAFF | TGTGCCATCAGTGGAGATGGGGGCAACACTGAAGCTTTCTTT
TRBJ2-7 | - | TRBV6-5 | 15 | CASSHRQGRSYEQYF | TGTGCCAGCAGTCACCGGCAAGGGAGGTCCTACGAGCAGTACTTC
TRBJ2-7 | TRBD1 | TRBV28 | 14 | CASSARDRAYEQYF | TGTGCCAGCAGTGCCCGGGACAGGGCCTACGAGCAGTACTTC
TRBJ2-5 | - | TRBV30 | 16 | CAWSVLVTGIFGAQYF | TGTGCCTGGAGTGTACTTGTGACAGGCATTTTTGGGGCCCAGTACTTC
TRBJ1-2 | - | TRBV6-5 | 13 | CASSYADGNGYTF | TGTGCCAGCAGTTACGCGGACGGTAATGGCTACACCTTC
TRBJ2-2 | - | TRBV3-1/TRBV3-2 | 15 | CASSQMLVGTGELFF | TGTGCCAGCAGCCAAATGCTAGTGGGAACCGGGGAGCTGTTTTTT
TRBJ1-2 | TRBD1 | TRBV6-5 | 15 | CASSPKTGADYGYTF | TGTGCCAGCAGCCCGAAGACAGGGGCCGACTATGGCTACACCTTC
TRBJ2-3 | TRBD1 | TRBV6-5 | 16 | CASSFLGGQGQDTQYF | TGTGCCAGCAGTTTCCTAGGGGGACAGGGGCAGGATACGCAGTATTTT
TRBJ1-5 | - | TRBV5-5 | 16 | CASSRQGLGGNQPQHF | TGTGCCAGCAGCCGGCAGGGATTGGGCGGCAATCAGCCCCAGCATTTT
TRBJ2-2 | - | TRBV29-1 | 16 | CSVRSRAEINTGELFF | TGCAGCGTCCGTAGTAGGGCAGAGATTAACACCGGGGAGCTGTTTTTT
TRBJ2-1 | - | TRBV9 | 19 | CAGSARADFDSSSYNEQFF | TGTGCCGGCAGCGCACGCGCCGATTTTGACAGCAGCTCCTACAATGAGCAGTTCTTC
TRBJ2-5 | - | TRBV2 | 16 | CASSEALGWIGETQYF | TGTGCCAGCAGTGAAGCCCTGGGTTGGATAGGGGAGACCCAGTACTTC
TRBJ2-7 | - | TRBV7-9 | 15 | CASSPPGGSSYEQYF | TGTGCCAGCAGCCCTCCAGGAGGGAGCTCCTACGAGCAGTACTTC
TRBJ1-1 | - | TRBV4-3 | 15 | CASSQDWLAGTEAFF | TGCGCCAGCAGCCAAGACTGGCTGGCGGGCACTGAAGCTTTCTTT
TRBJ1-5 | - | TRBV19 | 12 | CASSIANQPQHF | TGTGCCAGTAGTATAGCGAATCAGCCCCAGCATTTT
TRBJ2-7 | - | TRBV7-8 | 13 | CASSYRLTYEQYF | TGTGCCAGCAGCTACAGACTGACCTACGAGCAGTACTTC
TRBJ2-7 | - | TRBV4-2 | 14 | CASSREGRVGEQYF | TGTGCCAGCAGTCGCGAAGGTAGGGTTGGCGAGCAGTACTTC
TRBJ2-1 | - | TRBV5-1 | 15 | CASSLVTGSIDEQFF | TGCGCCAGCAGCTTGGTAACAGGGAGTATCGATGAGCAGTTCTTC
TRBJ2-7 | - | TRBV11-2 | 16 | CASSLAAKSPSYEQYF | TGTGCCAGCAGCTTAGCGGCAAAGTCCCCCTCCTACGAGCAGTACTTC